The next 20 T cell receptor beta chains were all read from a single sample in a study of early T cells in non-severe SARS-CoV-2 infection. From the 5' RACE reads, TCRdb called clonotypes with MiXCR, one entry per CDR3 protein. Of around 47,000 distinct CDR3 sequences in the sample, around a tenth were seen once. What was sequenced was whole blood. These receptors were taken from an adult who was a healthcare worker with PCR-confirmed SARS-CoV-2 infection or an uninfected control (not recorded which).

This clonotype was observed a few times. The rearrangement joins TRBV6-5 to TRBJ1-6; the D is unclear. Trimming took 5 bases from V and 0 from J, leaving 2 bases between them. The CDR3 spans 13 residues. Looked up from germline, CDR1 is MNHEY and CDR2 is SVGAGI. The CDR3 sequence: CASSTSYNSPLHF. CDR3 DNA: TGTGCCAGCAGTACCTCCTATAATTCACCCCTCCACTTT.

Concerning this clonotype itself: A clone one base away is much larger, so this may be a read error. The chain carries TRBV18 and TRBJ2-1; maybe TRBD1 (6 bases). This CDR3 region has 16 residues. CDR1 is KGHSH, CDR2 LQKENI, per germline. CDR3 residues: CVSSPYLQGNLNEQFF. CDR3 bases: TGTGTCAGCTCACCTTACTTACAGGGTAATCTCAATGAGCAGTTCTTC.

This clonotype was found a few times. The chain is built from TRBV4-3 and TRBJ2-1, with 11 nucleotides matching TRBD1. Trimming removed 4 bases from V and 6 bases from J; junction bases left unmatched: 5. Germline lookup yields CDR1 LGHNA and CDR2 YSLEER. This CDR3 region has 15 residues. CDR3 DNA sequence: TGCGCCAGCAGCCTCCAGGACAGGGGGCTCAATGAGCAGTTCTTC. Translating it yields CASSLQDRGLNEQFF.

The table lists this clonotype with many counts. The chain has TRBV18 and TRBJ1-4; D remains ambiguous. Germline lookup yields CDR1 KGHSH and CDR2 LQKENI. The CDR3 runs 17 residues. Trimming took off 1 base at V and 8 bases at J, with 20 bases between the two ends. CDR3 coding DNA: TGTGCCAGCTCACCACTGTTATTCGCGGGGAGGACGGAAAAACTGTTTTTT. The encoded protein is CASSPLLFAGRTEKLFF.

V gene TRBV29-1 combines with J gene TRBJ1-1; D ambiguous. Germline V gives CDR1 SQVTM, CDR2 ANQGSEA. The CDR3 consists of 12 residues. Deletions cut 5 bases from V and 1 base from J, with 8 bases between. CDR3 region: CSVFPGNTEAFF. The CDR3 bases are TGCAGCGTTTTTCCAGGGAACACTGAAGCTTTCTTT.

This rearrangement joins TRBV28 to TRBJ2-7, with D possibly TRBD1 on 6 matching bases. The CDR3 runs 14 residues. Per the germline V gene, CDR1 is MDHEN and CDR2 is SYDVKM. V dropped 3 bases and J dropped 5 bases, with 14 bases sitting between them. The CDR3 coding sequence is TGTGCCAGCAGTTTCGGACAGAAGCGGCACGAGCAGTACTTC. Translation: CASSFGQKRHEQYF.

A few counts support this clonotype. The chain employs TRBV12-3 or TRBV12-4 and TRBJ1-3; a possible D gene is TRBD1 (6 bases). The CDR3 totals 14 residues. V lost 6 bases to trimming and J lost 0 bases, with 9 bases between them. As DNA, the CDR3 is TGTGCCAGCAGGTCACAGGGCTCTGGAAACACCATATATTTT. It codes for CASRSQGSGNTIYF.

At least ten counts were recorded for this clonotype. The J gene is TRBJ1-1, the V gene TRBV12-3 or TRBV12-4, with no clear D. The V gene lost 6 bases and the J gene lost 0 bases, with 8 bases spanning the gap. This CDR3 comprises 13 residues. In nucleotides, the CDR3 is TGTGCCAGCAGGCGGGCCCTGAACACTGAAGCTTTCTTT. It yields the protein CASRRALNTEAFF.

This clonotype occurred many times. This chain links TRBV20-1 with TRBJ2-2; TRBD1 might be the D (7 bases). This CDR3 is 15 amino acids long. Trimming took 5 bases from V and 3 from J, leaving 16 bases between them. Germline V lookup: CDR1 DFQATT, CDR2 SNEGSKA (reference sequence). CDR3: CSAPRQGGDTGELFF. In DNA, the CDR3 is TGCAGTGCTCCCCGACAGGGAGGAGACACCGGGGAGCTGTTTTTT.

This clonotype appeared many times. The chain has TRBV7-8 and TRBJ2-3, with 13 bases that match TRBD2. The junction had 4 bases not matched to a gene; V was cut back by 5 bases and J by 2 bases. Germline lookup yields CDR1 SGHVS and CDR2 FQNEAQ. The CDR3 is 16 amino acids. The chain's CDR3 is CASSQGLAGITDTQYF. CDR3 DNA: TGTGCCAGCAGCCAGGGACTAGCGGGAATCACAGATACGCAGTATTTT.

This clonotype was seen ten or more times. This chain joins TRBV29-1 and TRBJ1-5; no reliable D call. Trimming removed 4 bases from V and 9 bases from J, with 13 bases in between. The length of the CDR3 is 12 residues. CDR1 and CDR2 (germline): SQVTM, ANQGSEA. CDR3 protein: CSVGSHGRPQHF. CDR3 DNA sequence: TGCAGCGTTGGATCCCACGGGCGGCCCCAGCATTTT.

In its sample, this clonotype was seen many times. This sequence joins TRBV7-8 and TRBJ2-1, with D perhaps TRBD2 (7 bases). The CDR3 length is 15 residues. The germline V gene has CDR1 SGHVS and CDR2 FQNEAQ. V shed 7 bases and J shed 3 bases, with 16 bases lying between them. The CDR3 here is CASMGGQGYYNEQFF. CDR3 sequence (DNA): TGTGCCAGCATGGGGGGGCAGGGGTACTACAATGAGCAGTTCTTC.

This clonotype was picked up one time. J is TRBJ2-1 and V is TRBV2; the D is unclear. This CDR3 contains 13 residues. V was clipped by 6 bases and J by 3 bases, with 9 bases between them. In germline, CDR1 is SNHLY, CDR2 FYNNEI. The DNA for the CDR3 is TGTGCCAGCAGCCTTAGGGTCTACAATGAGCAGTTCTTC. This sequence encodes CASSLRVYNEQFF.

This clonotype was detected many times. The CDR3 DNA sequence: TGTGCCAGCAGCTCGACCGTAAACGAGCAGTACTTC. Its translation: CASSSTVNEQYF. V and J are TRBV11-2 and TRBJ2-7; no firm D call. The germline V and J ends were trimmed by 4 bases and 5 bases, with 9 bases remaining between them. Germline CDR1 SGHAT, CDR2 FQNNGV. The CDR3 has 12 residues. Drawing the rest from reference TRBV11-2 and TRBJ2-7, the complete variable domain is EAGVAQSPRYKIIEKRQSVAFWCNPISGHATLYWYQQILGQGPKLLIQFQNNGVVDDSQLPKDRFSAERLKGVDSTLKIQPAKLEDSAVYLCASSSTVNEQYFGPGTRLTVT.

This clonotype came up many times. The chain uses TRBV7-9 and TRBJ2-5, with D possibly being TRBD2 (6 bases). CDR1 SEHNR and CDR2 FQNEAQ come from the germline V gene (reference sequence). The germline V and J ends were trimmed by 5 bases and 4 bases, with 17 bases remaining between them. This CDR3 is built from 15 residues. The CDR3 DNA is TGTGCCAGCAGCGCGAGGCGGGGTGCGGCAGAGACCCAGTACTTC. It encodes CASSARRGAAETQYF.

The chain links TRBV28 to TRBJ2-3, with 7 bases that match TRBD1. CDR3 length: 12 amino acids. Germline trimming cut 4 bases from V and 6 bases from J; bases unmatched to any gene: 1. Germline V gene data show CDR1 as MDHEN and CDR2 as SYDVKM. The CDR3 spells CASSSDRDTQYF. The CDR3 DNA reads as TGTGCCAGCAGTTCGGACAGGGATACGCAGTATTTT.

This clonotype was counted many times. The V call is TRBV11-2, the J call TRBJ2-3; 13 nucleotides align to TRBD2. Trimming at V came to 4 bases and at J to 1 base, leaving 8 bases not matched to a gene. CDR3 length equals 18 residues. In germline, CDR1 is SGHAT, CDR2 FQNNGV. CDR3 amino acids: CASSSGTSGKIGTDTQYF. CDR3 in DNA: TGTGCCAGCAGCTCCGGGACTAGCGGGAAAATAGGCACAGATACGCAGTATTTT.

This clonotype was counted only a few times. The CDR3 DNA reads TGTGCCAGCAGCTGGAGCGTCCTACAAGAGACCCAGTACTTC. Its translation: CASSWSVLQETQYF. The chain employs TRBV7-9 and TRBJ2-5; D not certain. Germline V gene lookup returns CDR1 SEHNR and CDR2 FQNEAQ (reference sequence). CDR3 size: 14 residues. V shed 4 bases and J shed 2 bases, with 11 bases lying between them. The variable domain in full, with the rest retrieved from reference TRBV7-9 and TRBJ2-5, is DTGVSQNPRHKITKRGQNVTFRCDPISEHNRLYWYRQTLGQGPEFLTYFQNEAQLEKSRLLSDRFSAERPKGSFSTLEIQRTEQGDSAMYLCASSWSVLQETQYFGPGTRLLVL.

The chain carries TRBV7-3 and TRBJ2-1, with 12 positions matching TRBD2. Trimming at V came to 2 bases and at J to 7 bases, leaving 0 bases not matched to a gene. There are 14 residues in the CDR3. CDR1 SGHTA and CDR2 FQGTGA come from the germline V gene. The CDR3: CASSLGTSGNEQFF. CDR3 bases: TGTGCCAGCAGCTTAGGGACTAGCGGGAATGAGCAGTTCTTC.

In its sample, this clonotype was seen many times. The J gene is TRBJ1-1, the V gene TRBV29-1; D uncertain. Germline V lookup: CDR1 SQVTM, CDR2 ANQGSEA. CDR3 length equals 13 residues. V shed 5 bases and J shed 2 bases, with 12 bases lying between them. In DNA, the CDR3 is TGCAGCGTTCTCGGGGTAAGCAACACTGAAGCTTTCTTT. Residues: CSVLGVSNTEAFF.